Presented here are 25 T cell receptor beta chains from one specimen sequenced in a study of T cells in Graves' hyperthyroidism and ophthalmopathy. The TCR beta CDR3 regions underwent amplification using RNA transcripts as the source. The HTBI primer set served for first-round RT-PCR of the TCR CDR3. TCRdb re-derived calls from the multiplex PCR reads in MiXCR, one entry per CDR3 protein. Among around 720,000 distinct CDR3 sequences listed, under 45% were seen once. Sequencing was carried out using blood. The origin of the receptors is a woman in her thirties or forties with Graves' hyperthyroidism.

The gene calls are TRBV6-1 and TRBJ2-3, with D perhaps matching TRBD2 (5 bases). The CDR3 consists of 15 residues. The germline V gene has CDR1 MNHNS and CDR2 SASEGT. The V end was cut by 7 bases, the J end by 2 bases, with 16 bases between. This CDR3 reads CASTRSGLNTDTQYF. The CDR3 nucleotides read TGTGCCAGCACACGTTCGGGATTGAACACAGATACGCAGTATTTT.

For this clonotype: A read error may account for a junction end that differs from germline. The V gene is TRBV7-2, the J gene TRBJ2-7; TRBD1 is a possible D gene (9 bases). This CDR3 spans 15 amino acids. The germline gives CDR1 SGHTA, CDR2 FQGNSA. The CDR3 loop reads CASSREGTGPYEQYF. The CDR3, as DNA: TGCGCCAGCAGCCGGGAGGGGACAGGGCCTTACGAGCAGTACTTC.

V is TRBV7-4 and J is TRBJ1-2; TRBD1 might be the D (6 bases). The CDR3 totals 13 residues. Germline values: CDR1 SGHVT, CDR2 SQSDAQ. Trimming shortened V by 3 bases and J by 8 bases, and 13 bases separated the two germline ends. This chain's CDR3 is CASSFKGVGGYTF. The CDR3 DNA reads TGTGCCAGCAGCTTTAAGGGGGTAGGCGGCTACACCTTC.

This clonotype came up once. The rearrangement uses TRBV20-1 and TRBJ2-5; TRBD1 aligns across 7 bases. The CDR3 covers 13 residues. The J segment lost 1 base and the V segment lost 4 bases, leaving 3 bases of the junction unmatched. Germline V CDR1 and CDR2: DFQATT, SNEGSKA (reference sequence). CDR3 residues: CSAMGQTQETQYF. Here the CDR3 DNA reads TGCAGTGCTATGGGACAGACCCAAGAGACCCAGTACTTC.

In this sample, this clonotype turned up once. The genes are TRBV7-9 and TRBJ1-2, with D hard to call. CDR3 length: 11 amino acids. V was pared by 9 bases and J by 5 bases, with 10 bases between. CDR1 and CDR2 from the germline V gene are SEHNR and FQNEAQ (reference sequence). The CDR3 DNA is TGTGCCAGTAGACCTCCTTATGGCTACACCTTC. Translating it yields CASRPPYGYTF. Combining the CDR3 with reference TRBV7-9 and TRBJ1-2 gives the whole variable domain DTGVSQNPRHKITKRGQNVTFRCDPISEHNRLYWYRQTLGQGPEFLTYFQNEAQLEKSRLLSDRFSAERPKGSFSTLEIQRTEQGDSAMYLCASRPPYGYTFGSGTRLTVV.

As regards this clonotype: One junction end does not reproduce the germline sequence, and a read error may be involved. CDR3 loop: CASSYTRRGYMNTEAFF. The CDR3 nucleotides read TGTGCCAGCAGTTACACCCGGAGGGGGTACATGAACACTGAAGCTTTCTTT. V is TRBV10-2 and J is TRBJ1-1, with D perhaps matching TRBD1 (6 bases). Germline V gene data show CDR1 as WSHSY and CDR2 as SAAADI. CDR3 length: 17 amino acids.

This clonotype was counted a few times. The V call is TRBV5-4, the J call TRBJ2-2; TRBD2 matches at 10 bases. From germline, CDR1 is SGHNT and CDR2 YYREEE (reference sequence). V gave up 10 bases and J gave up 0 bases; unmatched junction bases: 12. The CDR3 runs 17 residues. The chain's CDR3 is CAGSTERGGPNTGELFF. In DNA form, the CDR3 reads TGTGCCGGTTCTACGGAGCGGGGGGGCCCGAACACCGGGGAGCTGTTTTTT.

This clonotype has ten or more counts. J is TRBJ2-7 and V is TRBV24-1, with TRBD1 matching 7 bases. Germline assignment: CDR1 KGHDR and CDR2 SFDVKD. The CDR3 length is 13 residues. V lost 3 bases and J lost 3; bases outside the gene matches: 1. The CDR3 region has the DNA TGTGCCACCAGTGATACAGGGGACTACGAGCAGTACTTC. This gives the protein CATSDTGDYEQYF.

CDR3 loop: CASSYSPEKYGYTF. The CDR3 nucleotides are TGTGCCAGCAGTTACTCGCCAGAAAAATATGGCTACACCTTC. The chain carries TRBV6-5 and TRBJ1-2; D gene unclear. This CDR3 has 14 amino acids. From germline, CDR1 is MNHEY and CDR2 SVGAGI. V lost 0 bases and J lost 5, with 10 bases in between.

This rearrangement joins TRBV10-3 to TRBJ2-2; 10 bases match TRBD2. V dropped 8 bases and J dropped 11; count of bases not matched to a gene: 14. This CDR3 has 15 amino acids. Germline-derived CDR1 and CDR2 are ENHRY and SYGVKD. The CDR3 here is CAIGTSAGGRVELFF. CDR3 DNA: TGTGCCATCGGGACTTCAGCGGGAGGGCGGGTCGAGCTGTTTTTT.

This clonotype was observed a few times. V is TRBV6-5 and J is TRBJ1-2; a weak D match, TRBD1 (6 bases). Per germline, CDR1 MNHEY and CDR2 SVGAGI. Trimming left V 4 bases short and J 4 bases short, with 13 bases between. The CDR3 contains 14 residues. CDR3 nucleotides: TGTGCCAGCAGTTCTGACAGGAGTCCCTATGGCTACACCTTC. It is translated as CASSSDRSPYGYTF.

DNA of the CDR3: TGCAGCACAGGGACACGGAACTATGGCTACACCTTC. Translating gives CSTGTRNYGYTF. This sequence joins TRBV29-1 and TRBJ1-2; TRBD1 might be the D (6 bases). Germline-derived CDR1 and CDR2 are SQVTM and ANQGSEA. The CDR3 is 12 amino acids. Trimming left V 8 bases short and J 2 bases short, with 12 bases between.

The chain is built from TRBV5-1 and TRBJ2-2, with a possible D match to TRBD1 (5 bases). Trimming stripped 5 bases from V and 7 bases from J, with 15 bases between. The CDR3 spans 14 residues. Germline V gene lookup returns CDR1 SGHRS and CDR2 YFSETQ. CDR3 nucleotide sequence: TGCGCCAGCAGTTCGGAACAGGTCGGCGGGGAGCTGTTTTTT. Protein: CASSSEQVGGELFF. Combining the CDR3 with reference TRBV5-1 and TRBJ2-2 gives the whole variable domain KAGVTQTPRYLIKTRGQQVTLSCSPISGHRSVSWYQQTPGQGLQFLFEYFSETQRNKGNFPGRFSGRQFSNSRSEMNVSTLELGDSALYLCASSSEQVGGELFFGEGSRLTVL.

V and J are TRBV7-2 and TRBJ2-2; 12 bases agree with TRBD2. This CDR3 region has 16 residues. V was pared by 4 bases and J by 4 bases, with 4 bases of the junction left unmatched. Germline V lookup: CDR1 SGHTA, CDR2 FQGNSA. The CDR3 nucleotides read TGTGCCAGCAGCTCTGGGACTAGCGGGCTCACCGGGGAGCTGTTTTTT. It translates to CASSSGTSGLTGELFF.

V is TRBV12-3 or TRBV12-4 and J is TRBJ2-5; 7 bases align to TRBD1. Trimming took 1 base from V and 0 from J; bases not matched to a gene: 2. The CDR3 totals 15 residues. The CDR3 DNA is TGTGCCAGCAGTTTAGGGGGACAGAACCAAGAGACCCAGTACTTC. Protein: CASSLGGQNQETQYF.

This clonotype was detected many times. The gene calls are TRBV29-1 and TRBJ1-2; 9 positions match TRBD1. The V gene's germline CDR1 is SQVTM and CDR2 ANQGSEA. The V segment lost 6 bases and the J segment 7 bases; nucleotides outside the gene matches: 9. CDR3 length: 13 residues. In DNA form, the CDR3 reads TGCAGCGTCGCCGGACAGGGGAGGGGTGGCTACACCTTC. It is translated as CSVAGQGRGGYTF.

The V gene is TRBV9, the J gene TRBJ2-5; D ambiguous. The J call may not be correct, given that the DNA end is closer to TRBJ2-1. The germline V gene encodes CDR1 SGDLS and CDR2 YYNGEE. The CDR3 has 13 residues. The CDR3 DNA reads TGTGCCAGCAGCGTAGCGCGTGACGGGGAGCAGTTCTTC. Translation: CASSVARDGEQFF.

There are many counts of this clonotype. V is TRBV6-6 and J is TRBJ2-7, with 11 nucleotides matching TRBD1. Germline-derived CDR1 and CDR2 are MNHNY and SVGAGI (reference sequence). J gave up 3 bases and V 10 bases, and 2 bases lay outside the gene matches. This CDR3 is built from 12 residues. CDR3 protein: CATGTGGYEQYF. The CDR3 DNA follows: TGTGCCACCGGGACAGGGGGCTACGAGCAGTACTTC.

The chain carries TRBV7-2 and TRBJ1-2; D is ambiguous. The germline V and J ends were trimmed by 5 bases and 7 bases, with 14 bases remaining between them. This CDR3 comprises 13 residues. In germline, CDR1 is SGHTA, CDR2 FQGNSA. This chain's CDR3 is CASSQVLPAGYTF. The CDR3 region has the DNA TGTGCCAGCAGCCAGGTCCTCCCCGCTGGCTACACCTTC.

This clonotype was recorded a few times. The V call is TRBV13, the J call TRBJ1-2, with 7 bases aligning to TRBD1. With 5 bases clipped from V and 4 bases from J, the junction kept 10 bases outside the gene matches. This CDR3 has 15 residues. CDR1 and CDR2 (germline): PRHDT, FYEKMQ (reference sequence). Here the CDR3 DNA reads TGTGCCAGCAGCACGGGGACAGAGGGCCCCTATGGCTACACCTTC. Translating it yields CASSTGTEGPYGYTF.

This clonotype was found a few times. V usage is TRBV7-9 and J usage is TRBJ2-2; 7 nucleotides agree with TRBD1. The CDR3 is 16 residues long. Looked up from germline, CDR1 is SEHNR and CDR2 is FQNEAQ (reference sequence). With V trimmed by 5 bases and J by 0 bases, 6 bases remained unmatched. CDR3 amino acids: CASSPSGTANTGELFF. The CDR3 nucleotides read TGTGCCAGCAGCCCATCGGGGACAGCGAACACCGGGGAGCTGTTTTTT.

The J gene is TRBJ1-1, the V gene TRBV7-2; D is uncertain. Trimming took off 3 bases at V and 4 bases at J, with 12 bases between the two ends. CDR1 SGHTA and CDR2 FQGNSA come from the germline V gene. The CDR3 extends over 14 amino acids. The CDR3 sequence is CASSLAGASTEAFF. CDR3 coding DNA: TGTGCCAGCAGCTTGGCCGGAGCGAGCACTGAAGCTTTCTTT.

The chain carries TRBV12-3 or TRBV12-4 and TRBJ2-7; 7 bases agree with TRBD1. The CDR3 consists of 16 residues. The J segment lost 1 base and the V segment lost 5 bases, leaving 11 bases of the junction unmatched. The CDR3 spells CASSLTGTVKSYEQYF. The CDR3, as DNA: TGTGCCAGCAGTCTCACCGGGACAGTGAAATCCTACGAGCAGTACTTC.

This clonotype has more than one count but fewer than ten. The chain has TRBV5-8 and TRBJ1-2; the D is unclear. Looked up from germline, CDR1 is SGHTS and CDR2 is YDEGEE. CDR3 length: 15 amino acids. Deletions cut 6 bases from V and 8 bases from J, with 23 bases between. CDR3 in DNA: TGTGCCAGCAAAGCGGGCGTCCTAGTTTTCTTCGGCTACACCTTC. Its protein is CASKAGVLVFFGYTF.

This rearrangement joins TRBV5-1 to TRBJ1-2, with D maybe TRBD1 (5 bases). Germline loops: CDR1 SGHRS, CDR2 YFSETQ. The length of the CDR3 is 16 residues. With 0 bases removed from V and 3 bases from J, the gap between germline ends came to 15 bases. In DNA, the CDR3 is TGCGCCAGCAGCTTGGAACTTTCCGGGACTCACTATGGCTACACCTTC. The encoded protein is CASSLELSGTHYGYTF.